These 26 T cell receptor beta chains originate from one sample sequenced in a study of cytomegalovirus exposure and HLA in healthy donors. The PCR was carried out with 60 Vbeta primers and 13 Jbeta primers. Sequenced by immunoSEQ multiplex PCR; TCRdb stores in-frame clones only, minus some. The sample lists around 78,000 clones; 72% were seen once. Sequences were obtained from PBMCs. The receptors come from a woman aged 35 to 49 in good health and CMV-seropositive.

The CDR3 bases are TGTGCCAGCAGTGAAGGGGCGTCAAACTATGGCTACACCTTC. This codes for CASSEGASNYGYTF. This chain joins TRBV2 and TRBJ1-2; D not resolved. Deletions cut 1 base from V and 2 bases from J, with 8 bases between. Germline V gene lookup returns CDR1 SNHLY and CDR2 FYNNEI. This CDR3 is built from 14 residues.

The chain links TRBV30 to TRBJ1-6; 8 bases map to TRBD1. This CDR3 is 13 amino acids long. Germline V gene lookup returns CDR1 GTSNPN and CDR2 SVGIG (reference sequence). Germline trimming cut 4 bases from V and 7 bases from J; bases unmatched to any gene: 3. CDR3 loop: CAWTRDRNSPLHF. The CDR3 DNA sequence: TGTGCCTGGACCAGGGACAGGAATTCACCCCTCCACTTT.

The chain links TRBV18 to TRBJ1-1, with 8 nucleotides matching TRBD1. The CDR3 extends over 15 amino acids. J lost 2 bases, V lost 1 base, and 3 bases had no gene match. From germline, CDR1 is KGHSH and CDR2 LQKENI. In nucleotides, the CDR3 is TGTGCCAGCTCACCACTACAGGGGGGAAACACTGAAGCTTTCTTT. Translated, it gives CASSPLQGGNTEAFF.

Worth noting for this clone: This may come from a read error, since a much larger clone is one base off. Here the CDR3 DNA reads TGCGCCAGCAGCTCTTCCCACGAGCAGTACTTC. Protein: CASSSSHEQYF. The chain joins TRBV5-1 to TRBJ2-7; no clear D gene. The V end lost 3 bases, the J end lost 5 bases, and 6 bases lay between the germline ends. CDR3 length equals 11 residues. Germline V gives CDR1 SGHRS, CDR2 YFSETQ.

V gene TRBV6-6 combines with J gene TRBJ2-3; TRBD2 matches 11 bases. CDR1 and CDR2 (germline): MNHNY, SVGAGI (reference sequence). CDR3 size: 16 residues. J lost 7 bases, V lost 6 bases, and 12 bases had no gene match. Here the CDR3 DNA reads TGTGCCAGCAGCTCTCCACTAGCGGGGGAGGGAAATACGCAGTATTTT. Protein: CASSSPLAGEGNTQYF.

There are a few counts of this clone. The chain links TRBV6-5 to TRBJ1-4; no clear D gene. Germline CDR1 MNHEY, CDR2 SVGAGI. The CDR3 sequence is 14 residues long. Trimming shortened V by 6 bases and J by 4 bases, and 12 bases separated the two germline ends. The CDR3 region is CASRTQEYNEKLFF. The CDR3 DNA reads TGTGCCAGCAGGACACAAGAATATAATGAAAAACTGTTTTTT.

V and J are TRBV7-2 and TRBJ2-5; 8 nucleotides match TRBD2. This CDR3 has 14 amino acids. V was pared by 8 bases and J by 0 bases, with 5 bases of the junction left unmatched. Germline CDR1 and CDR2: SGHTA and FQGNSA. The CDR3: CASVGGGYQETQYF. The CDR3 DNA sequence: TGTGCCAGCGTTGGCGGGGGGTACCAAGAGACCCAGTACTTC.

The J gene is TRBJ2-5, the V gene TRBV5-6, with a weak D call TRBD2 (6 bases). Gene TRBJ2-7 matches the end of the DNA better, so the J call may be wrong. Germline lookup yields CDR1 SGHDT and CDR2 YYEEEE. The CDR3 length is 16 residues. CDR3 coding DNA: TGTGCCAGCAGCTCACCTGGGGGACTTAGCTCCTACGAGCAGTACTTC. Translated, it gives CASSSPGGLSSYEQYF.

CDR3 sequence (DNA): TGTGCCAGCGCGGGGTCCCCCGATGAGCAGTTCTTC. Protein sequence: CASAGSPDEQFF. The chain combines TRBV7-2 with TRBJ2-1, with a possible D match to TRBD2 (6 bases). The CDR3 consists of 12 residues. The V and J ends lost 8 bases and 8 bases respectively, with 13 bases between them. Germline CDR1 reads SGHTA; CDR2 reads FQGNSA.

This clone came up once. The V and J genes are TRBV10-1 and TRBJ2-1; 10 nucleotides line up with TRBD1. There are 13 residues in the CDR3. Germline values: CDR1 WNHNN, CDR2 SYGVQD (reference sequence). V dropped 8 bases and J dropped 10; count of bases not matched to a gene: 8. The CDR3 loop reads CASAGQGVREQFF. CDR3 coding DNA: TGCGCCAGCGCCGGACAGGGGGTCAGGGAGCAGTTCTTC.

The CDR3, as DNA: TGTGCCAGCAGCAAAACCGGGCTACAGGCCGATGAGCAGTTCTTC. Encoded protein: CASSKTGLQADEQFF. The J gene is TRBJ2-1, the V gene TRBV6-5, with a possible D match to TRBD1 (5 bases). Germline loops: CDR1 MNHEY, CDR2 SVGAGI. The germline V and J ends were trimmed by 6 bases and 8 bases, with 20 bases remaining between them. This CDR3 has 15 amino acids.

This chain joins TRBV9 and TRBJ2-7; D is possibly TRBD1 (5 bases). The length of the CDR3 is 13 residues. Germline V gene data show CDR1 as SGDLS and CDR2 as YYNGEE. Deletions cut 0 bases from V and 5 bases from J, with 9 bases between. The CDR3, as DNA: TGTGCCAGCAGCGTAGTTCCAGGGAACGAGCAGTACTTC. Protein product: CASSVVPGNEQYF.

This rearrangement joins TRBV6-5 to TRBJ2-4, with a weak D call TRBD2 (5 bases). Trimming took off 3 bases at V and 1 base at J, with 10 bases between the two ends. Germline loops: CDR1 MNHEY, CDR2 SVGAGI. The CDR3 extends over 15 amino acids. The CDR3 DNA sequence: TGTGCCAGCAGTTATGGGGAGTGGGCCAAAAACATTCAGTACTTC. This gives the protein CASSYGEWAKNIQYF.

The genes are TRBV5-1 and TRBJ1-5, with a possible D match to TRBD1 (5 bases). The CDR3 consists of 14 residues. The V gene's germline CDR1 is SGHRS and CDR2 YFSETQ. Between the trimmed V and J ends, which lost 0 bases and 3 bases, there was a span of 7 bases. CDR3 DNA: TGCGCCAGCAGCTTGGGACAGCCCAATCAGCCCCAGCATTTT. Translation: CASSLGQPNQPQHF.

The CDR3 DNA sequence: TGCAGCGCACAAACAGGGGCATCAGCTTTCTTT. It codes for CSAQTGASAFF. J is TRBJ1-1 and V is TRBV29-1; TRBD1 matches at 7 bases. Per germline, CDR1 SQVTM and CDR2 ANQGSEA. The V segment lost 7 bases and the J segment 10 bases; nucleotides outside the gene matches: 9. The CDR3 is made up of 11 amino acids.

The genes are TRBV5-4 and TRBJ2-6; a possible D gene is TRBD2 (6 bases). Germline-derived CDR1 and CDR2 are SGHNT and YYREEE (reference sequence). The CDR3 has 15 residues. V gave up 1 base and J gave up 5 bases, with 10 bases separating them. Written as DNA, the CDR3 is TGTGCCAGCAGCTTGCCCGGGAGTAGGGCCAACGTCCTGACTTTC. Residues: CASSLPGSRANVLTF.

The V gene is TRBV2, the J gene TRBJ1-3; possible D gene TRBD1, 6 bases. Germline V CDR1 and CDR2: SNHLY, FYNNEI. V was shortened by 6 bases and J by 2 bases, with 11 bases between the two germline ends. The CDR3 is made up of 14 amino acids. The CDR3 reads CASRQGTAGNTIYF. CDR3 nucleotide sequence: TGTGCCAGCAGACAGGGTACTGCTGGAAACACCATATATTTT.

This chain links TRBV5-8 with TRBJ1-2; weak D call: TRBD1 (6 bases). The CDR3 spans 14 residues. Germline V gene lookup returns CDR1 SGHTS and CDR2 YDEGEE. V was trimmed by 0 bases and J by 2 bases, leaving 8 bases between them. The CDR3 DNA follows: TGTGCCAGCAGCTTGGGGGGGCTGAACTATGGCTACACCTTC. Translated: CASSLGGLNYGYTF.

J is TRBJ2-5 and V is TRBV9; no reliable D call. The V gene lost 4 bases and the J gene lost 5 bases, with 9 bases spanning the gap. CDR3 length: 12 amino acids. Germline-derived CDR1 and CDR2 are SGDLS and YYNGEE. CDR3 bases: TGTGCCAGCAGCCCCAGTGGTGAGACCCAGTACTTC. Protein: CASSPSGETQYF. The whole variable domain, filled in from reference TRBV9 and TRBJ2-5, reads DSGVTQTPKHLITATGQRVTLRCSPRSGDLSVYWYQQSLDQGLQFLIQYYNGEERAKGNILERFSAQQFPDLHSELNLSSLELGDSALYFCASSPSGETQYFGPGTRLLVL.

In this sample, this clone turned up a few times. This chain uses TRBV5-8 with TRBJ2-3; D might be TRBD1 (6 bases). From germline, CDR1 is SGHTS and CDR2 YDEGEE. V dropped 5 bases and J dropped 2 bases, with 9 bases sitting between them. This CDR3 is built from 13 residues. The CDR3 sequence: CASRPGHTDTQYF. The CDR3 nucleotides read TGTGCCAGCAGGCCGGGACACACAGATACGCAGTATTTT.

The chain is built from TRBV6-5 and TRBJ2-7; 7 positions match TRBD1. This CDR3 region has 14 residues. J was trimmed by 0 bases and V by 5 bases; bases with no gene match: 4. Germline CDR1 reads MNHEY; CDR2 reads SVGAGI. CDR3 DNA: TGTGCCAGCAGTCCCCGGGACAGCTCCTACGAGCAGTACTTC. It translates to CASSPRDSSYEQYF.

Only one count was recorded for this clone. The rearrangement uses TRBV19 and TRBJ1-5; TRBD1 agrees at 7 bases. V trimming: 1 base; J trimming: 3 bases; junction bases outside the gene matches: 6. The CDR3 has 16 amino acids. Germline CDR1 LNHDA, CDR2 SQIVND (reference sequence). This CDR3 reads CASSIATGRNNQPQHF. CDR3 bases: TGTGCCAGTAGTATAGCGACAGGGAGGAACAATCAGCCCCAGCATTTT. Combining the CDR3 with reference TRBV19 and TRBJ1-5 gives the whole variable domain DGGITQSPKYLFRKEGQNVTLSCEQNLNHDAMYWYRQDPGQGLRLIYYSQIVNDFQKGDIAEGYSVSREKKESFPLTVTSAQKNPTAFYLCASSIATGRNNQPQHFGDGTRLSIL.

The chain combines TRBV5-1 with TRBJ2-5, with 7 bases fitting TRBD1. The CDR3 sequence is 13 residues long. CDR1 is SGHRS, CDR2 YFSETQ, per germline. Germline trimming cut 4 bases from V and 3 bases from J; bases unmatched to any gene: 3. CDR3 DNA sequence: TGCGCCAGCAGCCAGCAGGGGGAAGAGACCCAGTACTTC. Its protein is CASSQQGEETQYF. Variable domain in full (rest from reference TRBV5-1 and TRBJ2-5): KAGVTQTPRYLIKTRGQQVTLSCSPISGHRSVSWYQQTPGQGLQFLFEYFSETQRNKGNFPGRFSGRQFSNSRSEMNVSTLELGDSALYLCASSQQGEETQYFGPGTRLLVL.

The J gene is TRBJ1-4, the V gene TRBV30; D may be TRBD1 (6 bases). The CDR3 extends over 15 amino acids. Germline loops: CDR1 GTSNPN, CDR2 SVGIG (reference sequence). V lost 4 bases to trimming and J lost 0 bases, with 12 bases between them. The chain's CDR3 is CAWTNQGTTNEKLFF. CDR3 nucleotide sequence: TGTGCCTGGACCAACCAGGGGACAACTAATGAAAAACTGTTTTTT.

Of note for this clone: Other DNA sequences from this sample encode an identical CDR3 as well. The chain recombines TRBV20-1 with TRBJ2-7; D is possibly TRBD1 (6 bases). CDR3 size: 11 residues. Germline CDR1 and CDR2: DFQATT and SNEGSKA (reference sequence). Deletions cut 3 bases from V and 3 bases from J, with 6 bases between. CDR3 sequence reads: CSARDSYEQYF. CDR3 DNA sequence: TGCAGTGCTAGGGACAGCTACGAGCAGTACTTC.

V and J are TRBV29-1 and TRBJ2-5; 7 bases agree with TRBD2. This CDR3 comprises 16 residues. The germline gives CDR1 SQVTM, CDR2 ANQGSEA. After removal of 7 bases from V and 4 bases from J, the junction contained 18 bases not matched to a gene. The CDR3 reads CSGGPGGEGERETQYF. In DNA, the CDR3 is TGCAGCGGGGGTCCTGGGGGGGAGGGCGAAAGAGAGACCCAGTACTTC.